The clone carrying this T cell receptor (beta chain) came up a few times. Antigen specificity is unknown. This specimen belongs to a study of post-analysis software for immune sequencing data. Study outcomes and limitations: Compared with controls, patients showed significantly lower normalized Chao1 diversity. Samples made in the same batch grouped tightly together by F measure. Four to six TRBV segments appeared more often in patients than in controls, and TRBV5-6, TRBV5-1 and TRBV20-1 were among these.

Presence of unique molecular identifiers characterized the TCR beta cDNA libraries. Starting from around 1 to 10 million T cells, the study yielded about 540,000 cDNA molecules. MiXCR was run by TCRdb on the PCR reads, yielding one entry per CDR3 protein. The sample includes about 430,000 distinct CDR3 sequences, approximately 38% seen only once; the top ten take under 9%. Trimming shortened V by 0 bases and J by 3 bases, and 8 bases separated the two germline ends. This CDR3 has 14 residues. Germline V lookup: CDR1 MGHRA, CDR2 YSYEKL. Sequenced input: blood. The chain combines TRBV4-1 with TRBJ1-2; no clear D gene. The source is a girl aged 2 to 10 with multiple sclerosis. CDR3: CASSQEPVYYGYTF. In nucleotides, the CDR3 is TGCGCCAGCAGCCAAGAACCAGTTTACTATGGCTACACCTTC.